This TCR beta chain was retrieved from a study of T-cell reconstitution after alpha-beta-depleted transplantation in children. The CDR3 is 14 residues long. The ends lost 6 bases at V and 0 bases at J; junction bases unmatched: 3. Construction of the TCRbeta library involved unique molecular identifiers. Each CDR3 protein is one row after TCRdb ran MiXCR on the PCR reads. The sample lists 330,000 or so distinct CDR3 sequences; around a tenth were seen once. The TCR sequence derives from a human donor who donated a stem cell graft to a child with acute lymphoblastic leukemia. This sequence joins TRBV12-3 or TRBV12-4 and TRBJ2-7; 9 nucleotides agree with TRBD2. The sequencing here drew on PBMCs from the stem cell graft donor, taken from the stem cell graft. CDR3 protein: CASSNSGSSYEQYF. The CDR3 nucleotides read TGTGCCAGCAGCAATAGCGGGAGCTCCTACGAGCAGTACTTC.